The present T cell receptor (beta chain) was sequenced within a study of cytomegalovirus exposure and HLA in healthy donors. Study-wide results and limits: A classifier reportedly called cytomegalovirus status with high sensitivity and specificity.

The PCR used 60 Vbeta and 13 Jbeta primers. Sequencing was performed with immunoSEQ multiplex PCR; in TCRdb, only in-frame clones are kept and a portion is missing. Among a few hundred thousand clones listed, about 78% were seen once. In regard to this clone: Its specificity is unknown.

The CDR3 consists of 14 residues. In germline, CDR1 is GTSNPN, CDR2 SVGIG (reference sequence). V was pared by 3 bases and J by 7 bases, with 13 bases between. This chain links TRBV30 with TRBJ1-6; maybe TRBD1 (6 bases). This receptor was taken from a woman aged 25 to 39 in good health and CMV-seronegative. Sequencing used PBMCs. The CDR3 sequence is CAWRTQGYNSPLHF. The CDR3 nucleotides are TGTGCCTGGAGGACACAGGGCTACAATTCACCCCTCCACTTT.